The rows below give T cell receptor beta chains drawn from one sample of a study of shared clonotypes between healthy human individuals. Only in-frame clones appear in the TCRdb table, and some are missing; sequencing was by immunoSEQ multiplex PCR. The sample lists 900,000 to 1,200,000 clones; 75% to 85% were seen once. Sequenced input: memory CD4+ T cells from PBMCs. The receptors derive from a man aged 18 to 30 in good health. Some clones in this sample may be carry-over from other donors' samples. The CDR3 runs from the conserved cysteine through the conserved F or W. D genes are given only for firm matches.

TRBD1,TRBJ1-1,TRBV28,CASSLAAGGMNTEAFF
-,TRBJ2-7,TRBV7-9,CASSLGLGGLGRTPPKQYF
-,TRBJ2-7,TRBV10-3,CAISERADEQYF
TRBD2,TRBJ2-7,TRBV6-5,CASSYSRASGSSEQYF
TRBD2,TRBJ2-1,TRBV11-2,CASSLDWGGRGYNEQFF
TRBD1,TRBJ1-3,TRBV4-3,CASSQLTGQYSGNTIYF
-,TRBJ1-1,TRBV9,CASSADGRGNTEAFF
-,TRBJ2-7,TRBV7-6,CASSLEGAPYEQYF
-,TRBJ2-7,TRBV7-2,CASSLPLMGEQYF
-,TRBJ1-4,TRBV7-9,CASSLPANEKLFF
-,TRBJ1-1,TRBV11-1,CASSLPGFGTEAFF
-,TRBJ2-5,TRBV7-3,CASSLTRETQYF
-,TRBJ1-2,TRBV5-4,CASSPGGKGYGYTF
TRBD1,TRBJ1-4,TRBV6-4,CATRQGEYEKLFF
-,TRBJ1-2,TRBV19,CASSTEGALGYGYTF
-,TRBJ1-4,TRBV2,CASSGPGPGEKLFF
-,TRBJ1-4,TRBV4-3,CASSRVQGYNEKLFF
-,TRBJ2-7,TRBV19,CASSLRAAGNEQYF
-,TRBJ2-1,TRBV5-1,CASSLGRHNEQFF
-,TRBJ1-2,TRBV28,CASSPVGVPYGYTF
-,TRBJ1-4,TRBV2,CASRQDWNEKLFF
TRBD1,TRBJ1-4,TRBV5-8,CATMRQGRDEKLFF
-,TRBJ2-5,TRBV2,CASSEGRETQYF
TRBD2,-,TRBV27,CASSSGREKGWAEQYF
TRBD1,TRBJ2-5,TRBV5-8,CASSSDRGLETQYF
TRBD1,TRBJ1-5,TRBV2,CASSGQGGSNQPQHF
TRBD1,TRBJ2-3,TRBV28,CASSLLDRAADTQYF
TRBD1,TRBJ2-7,TRBV28,CASSFPTGGAYEQYF
-,TRBJ1-3,TRBV7-2,CASSYNRAGSGNTIYF
-,TRBJ2-2,TRBV19,CASSIAFTNTGELFF
-,TRBJ1-4,TRBV28,CASSRVEKLFF
TRBD2,TRBJ2-3,TRBV7-2,CASSHETSGRTDTQYF
-,TRBJ1-2,TRBV4-1,CASSNQGAYGYTF
-,TRBJ1-2,TRBV5-6,CASSLGQGSGYTF
TRBD1,TRBJ1-1,TRBV7-2,CASSGWTGPTEAFF
TRBD1,TRBJ2-7,TRBV6-1,CASRGTGASYEQYF
-,TRBJ1-2,TRBV6-1,CASRQIGTNYGYTF
-,TRBJ2-7,TRBV2,CASSESDYEQYF
TRBD2,TRBJ2-5,TRBV10-2,CASTIFAGGLQETQYF
TRBD2,TRBJ2-5,TRBV11-2,CASGGGSQETQYF
-,TRBJ2-5,TRBV5-6,CASSWQTETQYF
TRBD2,TRBJ2-7,TRBV2,CASRSTAGGESYF
TRBD1,TRBJ2-1,TRBV15,CATSRGTGGEQFF
-,TRBJ1-5,TRBV28,CASSLTSGGGYNQPQHF
-,TRBJ2-5,TRBV7-7,CASSLADSQETQYF
TRBD1,TRBJ1-1,TRBV2,CASKRQGNGGTEAFF
TRBD2,TRBJ2-7,TRBV7-2,CASSFWGTSGDHEQYF
-,TRBJ1-2,TRBV28,CASSLTGDANYGYTF
TRBD2,TRBJ2-1,TRBV19,CASSSLRTSGREGHEQFF
-,TRBJ2-1,TRBV11-3,CASSLDSPGRSYNEQFF
-,TRBJ2-2,TRBV13,CASLLLGTGELFF
-,TRBJ2-5,TRBV28,CASSFGPETQYF